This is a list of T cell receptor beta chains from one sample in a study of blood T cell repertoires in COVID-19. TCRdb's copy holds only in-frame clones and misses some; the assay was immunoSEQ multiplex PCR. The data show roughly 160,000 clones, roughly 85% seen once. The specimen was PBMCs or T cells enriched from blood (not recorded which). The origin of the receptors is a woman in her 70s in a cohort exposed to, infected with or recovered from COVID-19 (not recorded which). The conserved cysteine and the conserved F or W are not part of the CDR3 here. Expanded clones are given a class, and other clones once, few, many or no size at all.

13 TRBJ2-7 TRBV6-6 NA ASSYLTSGRYEQY
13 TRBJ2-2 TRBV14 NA ASSQHAGWEGELF
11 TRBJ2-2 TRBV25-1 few ASHQEYLGELF
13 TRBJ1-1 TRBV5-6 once ASSSQGRANTEAF
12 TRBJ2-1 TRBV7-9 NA ASSLIGQGHEQF
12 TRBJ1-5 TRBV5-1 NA ASSLSGGNQPQH
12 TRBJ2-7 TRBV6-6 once ASTLPGQAYEQY
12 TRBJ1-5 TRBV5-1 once ASSPGQGDQPQH
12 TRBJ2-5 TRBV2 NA ASRDLSSGETQY
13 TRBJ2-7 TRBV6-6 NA ASSSANGGGHEQY
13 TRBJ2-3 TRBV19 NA ASSPRTVGPDTQY
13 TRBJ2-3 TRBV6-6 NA ASSLGLAVTDTQY
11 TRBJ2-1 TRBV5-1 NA ASSSDSYNEQF
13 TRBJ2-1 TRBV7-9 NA ASSSPFAGANEQF
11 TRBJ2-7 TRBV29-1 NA SVGKGGSYEQY
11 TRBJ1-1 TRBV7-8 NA ASSLDWTAEAF
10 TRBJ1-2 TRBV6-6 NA ASSMGPDRVF
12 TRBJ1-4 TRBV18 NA ASSPPSGQESLF
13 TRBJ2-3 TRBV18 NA ASSRWTGNTDTQY
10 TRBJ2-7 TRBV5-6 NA ASSRTGGKVN
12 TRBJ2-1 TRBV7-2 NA ASSQDRAYNEQF
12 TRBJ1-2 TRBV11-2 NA ASSAQGGNYGYT
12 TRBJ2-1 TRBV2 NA ASSEKRVRGEQF
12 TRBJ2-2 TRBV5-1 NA ASKADTNTGELF
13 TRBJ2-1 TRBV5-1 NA ASSLEGLGLDEQF
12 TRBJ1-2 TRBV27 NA ASSPRAEGLGYT
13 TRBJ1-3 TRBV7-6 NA ASSLMSRSGNTIY
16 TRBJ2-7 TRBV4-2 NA ASSRTKGNYPGSYEQY
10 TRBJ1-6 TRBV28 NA ALQGANSPLH
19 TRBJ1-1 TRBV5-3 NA ARSMDRRARLRVVFDTEAF
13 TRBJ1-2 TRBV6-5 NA ASSNRQESIYGYT
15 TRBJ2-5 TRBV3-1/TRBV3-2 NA ASSQARGPPNQETQY
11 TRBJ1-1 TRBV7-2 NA ASSSTGLAEAF
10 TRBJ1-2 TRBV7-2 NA ASSLFSDGYT
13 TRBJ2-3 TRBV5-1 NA ASSLGGLGTDTQY
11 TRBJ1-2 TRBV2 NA ASSPNRGNGYT
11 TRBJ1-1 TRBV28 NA ASTGQLNTEAF
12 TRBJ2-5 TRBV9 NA ASSVEGTVETQY
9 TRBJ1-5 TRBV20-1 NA SGGGNQPQH
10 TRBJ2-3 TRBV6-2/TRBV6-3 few ASSFYTDTQY
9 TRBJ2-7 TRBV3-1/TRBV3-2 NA ASTGGAGQY
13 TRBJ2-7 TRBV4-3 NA ASSQASSGAEEQY